The clone carrying this T cell receptor beta chain has ten or more counts. Antigen unknown. These data originate in a study of T cells after posttransplantation cyclophosphamide. Trimming cost V 5 bases and J 8 bases; bases outside gene matches: 6. The CDR3 spans 13 residues. Per the germline V gene, CDR1 is ENHRY and CDR2 is SYGVKD. Produced via immunoSEQ multiplex PCR; TCRdb's table is partial and in-frame only. The repertoire consists of about 17,000 clones, none detected only once. General study findings and limits: Tissue-infiltrating T cells from skin or gut overlapped little with blood T cells. Recipient CMV seropositivity and CMV reactivation strongly tracked TRB clonality.

Busulfan-fludarabine conditioning, marrow transplant, and cyclophosphamide on days +3 and +4 were administered. This receptor was identified in a female patient under 45 who received an allogeneic stem cell transplant from a related donor, was CMV-positive, and had no GVHD. The graft donor may have contributed some T cells. The V call is TRBV10-3, the J call TRBJ1-1; 9 bases are a match to TRBD1. Sample: PBMCs, taken after allogeneic stem cell transplant with posttransplant cyclophosphamide. CDR3 sequence (DNA): TGTGCCATCAGTTTACAGGGGGCGAGGGAAGCTTTCTTT. Translation: CAISLQGAREAFF.